The 20 T cell receptor beta chains below come from one sample, sequenced in a study of shared T cell receptors in the human thymus. TCRdb's table, derived via immunoSEQ multiplex PCR, lists solely in-frame clones and lacks some. Among some 720,000 clones listed, 88% were seen once. These records were also assigned to another study, of human thymus T cells.

The sequenced sample consisted of thymocytes. These receptors came from a boy less than two years old with a congenital heart defect.

The chain joins TRBV28 to TRBJ1-2; the D is unclear. From germline, CDR1 is MDHEN and CDR2 SYDVKM. V lost 3 bases to trimming and J lost 8 bases, with 7 bases between them. The CDR3 has 11 residues. The CDR3 sequence: CASSFSNGYTF. The CDR3 DNA sequence: TGTGCCAGCAGTTTCAGTAACGGCTACACCTTC.

This clone appeared a few times. The V gene is TRBV7-6, the J gene TRBJ2-1; 10 bases map to TRBD2. From germline, CDR1 is SGHVS and CDR2 FNYEAQ. With V trimmed by 5 bases and J by 5 bases, 9 bases remained unmatched. The CDR3 extends over 16 amino acids. The CDR3 sequence is CASSPRRTSGNNEQFF. The CDR3 region has the DNA TGTGCCAGCAGCCCGCGGAGGACTAGCGGTAACAATGAGCAGTTCTTC.

This clone has a single count. Additional DNA sequences in this sample encode the identical CDR3. V usage is TRBV18 and J usage is TRBJ2-7, with D possibly matching TRBD2 (6 bases). The V end was cut by 3 bases, the J end by 7 bases, with 7 bases between. The CDR3 contains 11 residues. Germline V gene lookup returns CDR1 KGHSH and CDR2 LQKENI. CDR3 in DNA: TGTGCCAGCTCACCGGGAGGAGAGCAGTACTTC. Translation: CASSPGGEQYF.

The chain recombines TRBV9 with TRBJ1-1; 11 bases are a match to TRBD1. In germline, CDR1 is SGDLS, CDR2 YYNGEE. The junction had 7 bases not matched to a gene; V was cut back by 2 bases and J by 4 bases. This CDR3 has 16 residues. CDR3 protein: CASSVHGQGAGTEAFF. DNA for the CDR3: TGTGCCAGCAGCGTGCACGGACAGGGGGCGGGCACTGAAGCTTTCTTT. The variable domain in full, with the rest retrieved from reference TRBV9 and TRBJ1-1, is DSGVTQTPKHLITATGQRVTLRCSPRSGDLSVYWYQQSLDQGLQFLIQYYNGEERAKGNILERFSAQQFPDLHSELNLSSLELGDSALYFCASSVHGQGAGTEAFFGQGTRLTVV.

The rearrangement uses TRBV10-1 and TRBJ2-7; possibly TRBD1 for D (5 bases). The ends were cut back, 5 bases at V and 3 bases at J, with 8 bases in the middle. Looked up from germline, CDR1 is WNHNN and CDR2 is SYGVQD (reference sequence). This CDR3 region has 12 residues. The chain's CDR3 is CASSWQGYEQYF. The CDR3 DNA follows: TGCGCCAGCAGTTGGCAGGGCTACGAGCAGTACTTC.

The chain combines TRBV5-6 with TRBJ2-7, with 11 nucleotides matching TRBD2. The ends lost 4 bases at V and 2 bases at J; junction bases unmatched: 8. This CDR3 region has 16 residues. In germline, CDR1 is SGHDT, CDR2 YYEEEE. The CDR3 region has the DNA TGTGCCAGCAGCCGAACTGGGACTAGCGGAACCTACGAGCAGTACTTC. Protein product: CASSRTGTSGTYEQYF.

This chain uses TRBV4-2 with TRBJ2-7; 8 bases align to TRBD1. Germline-derived CDR1 and CDR2 are LGHNA and YNFKEQ. The CDR3 is 18 amino acids. V was clipped by 4 bases and J by 0 bases; unmatched bases: 14. The CDR3 protein is CASSPGPPGQGPSYEQYF. The CDR3 coding sequence is TGTGCCAGCAGCCCAGGCCCCCCCGGACAGGGACCCTCCTACGAGCAGTACTTC.

The chain has TRBV25-1 and TRBJ2-2, with 11 positions matching TRBD2. Germline CDR1 is MGHDK and CDR2 is SYGVNS. The CDR3 extends over 16 amino acids. V lost 3 bases to trimming and J lost 5 bases; unmatched junction nucleotides: 5. The chain's CDR3 is CASSDNSGRGTGELFF. The DNA for the CDR3 is TGTGCCAGCAGTGACAATAGCGGGAGGGGAACCGGGGAGCTGTTTTTT.

Written as DNA, the CDR3 is TGTGCCAGCAGTGGGGTGGGCAGGGTCTACAATGAGCAGTTCTTC. It specifies CASSGVGRVYNEQFF. V usage is TRBV28 and J usage is TRBJ2-1; maybe TRBD1 (5 bases). V was cut by 5 bases and J by 3 bases, with 14 bases left in between. In germline, CDR1 is MDHEN, CDR2 SYDVKM. This CDR3 has 15 residues.

This chain connects TRBV19 to TRBJ2-3; weak D call: TRBD1 (6 bases). V lost 5 bases and J 5 bases, leaving 17 bases between the germline ends. CDR1 is LNHDA and CDR2 is SQIVND in the germline V gene (reference sequence). The CDR3 extends over 15 amino acids. The DNA for the CDR3 is TGTGCCAGTAGTCCCGAAGACAGGTTGAAAGATACGCAGTATTTT. It yields the protein CASSPEDRLKDTQYF.

This chain links TRBV19 with TRBJ1-5; the D gene is possibly TRBD1 (5 bases). The CDR3 consists of 15 residues. The V end was cut by 6 bases, the J end by 0 bases, with 12 bases between. In germline, CDR1 is LNHDA, CDR2 SQIVND (reference sequence). Written as DNA, the CDR3 is TGTGCCAGTAGCCGGGGGAGGGTTAGCAATCAGCCCCAGCATTTT. Encoded protein: CASSRGRVSNQPQHF.

The genes are TRBV4-3 and TRBJ2-5; perhaps TRBD2 as D (7 bases). The V gene's germline CDR1 is LGHNA and CDR2 YSLEER. This CDR3 has 18 amino acids. V dropped 0 bases and J dropped 1 base, with 18 bases sitting between them. The CDR3 reads CASSQERGGEYSQETQYF. DNA for the CDR3: TGCGCCAGCAGCCAAGAGAGGGGGGGGGAGTACAGCCAAGAGACCCAGTACTTC.

The chain carries TRBV4-1 and TRBJ2-5, with 8 bases matching TRBD1. The ends lost 1 base at V and 3 bases at J; junction bases unmatched: 7. Per the germline V gene, CDR1 is MGHRA and CDR2 is YSYEKL. There are 16 residues in the CDR3. CDR3 region: CASSQVVGQGEETQYF. The CDR3 DNA reads as TGCGCCAGCAGCCAAGTAGTCGGACAGGGCGAAGAGACCCAGTACTTC.

The chain couples TRBV4-1 to TRBJ2-2; 15 bases are shared with TRBD2. The CDR3 consists of 20 residues. V dropped 3 bases and J dropped 0; count of bases not matched to a gene: 8. Germline lookup yields CDR1 MGHRA and CDR2 YSYEKL. CDR3 DNA: TGCGCCAGCAGCCACCTAGGACTAGCGGGAGGGCCGCCGAACACCGGGGAGCTGTTTTTT. Amino acid sequence: CASSHLGLAGGPPNTGELFF.

V and J are TRBV28 and TRBJ2-7; 9 bases align to TRBD2. Germline lookup yields CDR1 MDHEN and CDR2 SYDVKM. The ends lost 6 bases at V and 5 bases at J; junction bases unmatched: 11. The CDR3 consists of 15 residues. CDR3 nucleotide sequence: TGTGCCAGCAGCCCGCGTAGCGGGAGTGTCAACGAGCAGTACTTC. Amino acid sequence: CASSPRSGSVNEQYF.

The genes are TRBV11-2 and TRBJ2-7; perhaps TRBD1 as D (6 bases). CDR1 SGHAT and CDR2 FQNNGV come from the germline V gene. This CDR3 has 14 residues. V gave up 1 base and J gave up 7 bases, with 14 bases separating them. As DNA, the CDR3 is TGTGCCAGCAGCTTAGGGGGAGAAACAGGGGAGCAGTACTTC. This sequence encodes CASSLGGETGEQYF. The complete variable domain, with remaining parts taken from reference TRBV11-2 and TRBJ2-7, reads EAGVAQSPRYKIIEKRQSVAFWCNPISGHATLYWYQQILGQGPKLLIQFQNNGVVDDSQLPKDRFSAERLKGVDSTLKIQPAKLEDSAVYLCASSLGGETGEQYFGPGTRLTVT.

This clone was detected only once. This chain uses TRBV7-9 with TRBJ2-1; D uncertain. Deletions cut 4 bases from V and 1 base from J, with 8 bases between. CDR3 length: 14 amino acids. CDR1 and CDR2 from the germline V gene are SEHNR and FQNEAQ (reference sequence). CDR3 coding DNA: TGTGCCAGCAGCTCGACACATTCCTACAATGAGCAGTTCTTC. Residues: CASSSTHSYNEQFF.

To note about this clone: The junction departs from germline at one end; a sequencing error may be responsible. The J gene is TRBJ2-3, the V gene TRBV10-1; D gene unclear. Per the germline V gene, CDR1 is WNHNN and CDR2 is SYGVQD (reference sequence). The CDR3 runs to 14 residues. CDR3 region: CASSESYRTDTQYF. The CDR3 nucleotides read TGCGCCAGCAGTGAGTCCTATCGCACCGATACGCAGTATTTT.

The rearrangement joins TRBV7-3 to TRBJ2-7; D not certain. Between the trimmed V and J ends, which lost 2 bases and 2 bases, there was a span of 13 bases. This CDR3 has 15 amino acids. Germline V gene sequence: CDR1 SGHTA, CDR2 FQGTGA. The CDR3 loop is CASSLGVESTYEQYF. CDR3 nucleotides: TGTGCCAGCAGCTTAGGAGTGGAGTCAACCTACGAGCAGTACTTC.

This clone came up once. The V and J genes are TRBV19 and TRBJ2-1, with 11 bases identical to TRBD2. The CDR3 is 17 amino acids. Looked up from germline, CDR1 is LNHDA and CDR2 is SQIVND (reference sequence). Unmatched junction bases numbered 8, after V lost 3 bases and J lost 4 bases. This CDR3 is CASSMGTSGPNYNEQFF. CDR3 sequence (DNA): TGTGCCAGTAGTATGGGGACTAGCGGTCCCAATTACAATGAGCAGTTCTTC.